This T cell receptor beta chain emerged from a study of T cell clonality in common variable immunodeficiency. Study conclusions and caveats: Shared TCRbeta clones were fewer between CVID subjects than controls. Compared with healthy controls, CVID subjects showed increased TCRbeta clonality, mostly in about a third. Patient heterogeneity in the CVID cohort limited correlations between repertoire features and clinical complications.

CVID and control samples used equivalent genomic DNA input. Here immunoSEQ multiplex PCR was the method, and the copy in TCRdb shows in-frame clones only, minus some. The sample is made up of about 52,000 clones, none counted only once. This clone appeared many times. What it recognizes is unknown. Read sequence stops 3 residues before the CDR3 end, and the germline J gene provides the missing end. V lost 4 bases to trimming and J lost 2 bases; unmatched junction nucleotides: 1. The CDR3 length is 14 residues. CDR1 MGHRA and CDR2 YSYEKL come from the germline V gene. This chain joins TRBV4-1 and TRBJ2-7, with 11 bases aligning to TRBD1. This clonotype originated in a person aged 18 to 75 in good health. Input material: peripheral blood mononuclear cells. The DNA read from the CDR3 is TGCGCCAGCAGCCCGGGACAGGGGGCCTACGAG. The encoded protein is CASSPGQGAYE. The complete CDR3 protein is CASSPGQGAYEQYF.